The present entry profiles one T cell receptor beta chain with its context. Its antigen is unknown. Germline-derived CDR1 and CDR2 are SNHLY and FYNNEI. CDR3 length: 12 residues. Trimming removed 5 bases from V and 4 bases from J, with 7 bases in between. This table comes from immunoSEQ multiplex PCR, and its TCRdb copy is limited to in-frame clones, with some not included. This table holds 2 million to 2.5 million clones, more than 90% found once. Both subsets, CD45RA+ naive and CD45RA-negative memory, were split from the CD4+ cells. The sample comes from a study of shared clonotypes between healthy human individuals. General study points: When compared with the clonotypes that were shared by all four sorted-subset donors, the non-shared clonotypes turned out to have lower generation probabilities. Among the subsets, naive ones generally showed larger estimated richness than memory ones.

The sequenced sample was naive CD4+ T cells sorted from blood. The subset is: CD45RA+ positively selected. The rearrangement links TRBV2 to TRBJ2-3; no clear D. The clonotype originates from a man aged 18-30 years in good health. The CDR3 reads CASSLDSDTQYF. In DNA, the CDR3 is TGTGCCAGCAGTCTGGATTCAGATACGCAGTATTTT.